This T cell receptor beta chain was observed in a study of radiotherapy plus CTLA-4 blockade in lung cancer. The wider study: Objective responses were observed in around a sixth of patients, and disease control was achieved by approximately 30%. Findings and limits, study-wide: Once radiotherapy plus ipilimumab had been given, TCR clones derived from tumor expanded in blood. Alongside interferon-beta, early blood T cell clone dynamics were reportedly the best predictor of response.

The CDR3 is made up of 13 amino acids. V lost 5 bases to trimming and J lost 6 bases, with 13 bases between them. Germline CDR1 and CDR2: SGHAT and FQNNGV. Measured with immunoSEQ multiplex PCR; TCRdb has only the in-frame clones, and not every one. The sample yields about 49,000 clones, less than 85% seen once. As for this clone: Antigen: not known.

Chemo-refractory metastatic non-small-cell lung cancer patients were treated with focal radiation plus CTLA-4 blockade with ipilimumab. This rearrangement joins TRBV11-2 to TRBJ2-5; D may match TRBD1 or TRBD2 (6 bases each). This TCR was recovered from a human donor with non-small cell lung cancer who had stable disease on radiotherapy plus ipilimumab. The sequenced sample was peripheral blood, obtained from a patient treated with radiotherapy plus ipilimumab. Here the CDR3 reads CASSAPGAKTQYF. The CDR3 region has the DNA TGTGCCAGCAGCGCGCCGGGGGCGAAGACCCAGTACTTC. Full variable domain (rest looked up from reference TRBV11-2 and TRBJ2-5): EAGVAQSPRYKIIEKRQSVAFWCNPISGHATLYWYQQILGQGPKLLIQFQNNGVVDDSQLPKDRFSAERLKGVDSTLKIQPAKLEDSAVYLCASSAPGAKTQYFGPGTRLLVL.